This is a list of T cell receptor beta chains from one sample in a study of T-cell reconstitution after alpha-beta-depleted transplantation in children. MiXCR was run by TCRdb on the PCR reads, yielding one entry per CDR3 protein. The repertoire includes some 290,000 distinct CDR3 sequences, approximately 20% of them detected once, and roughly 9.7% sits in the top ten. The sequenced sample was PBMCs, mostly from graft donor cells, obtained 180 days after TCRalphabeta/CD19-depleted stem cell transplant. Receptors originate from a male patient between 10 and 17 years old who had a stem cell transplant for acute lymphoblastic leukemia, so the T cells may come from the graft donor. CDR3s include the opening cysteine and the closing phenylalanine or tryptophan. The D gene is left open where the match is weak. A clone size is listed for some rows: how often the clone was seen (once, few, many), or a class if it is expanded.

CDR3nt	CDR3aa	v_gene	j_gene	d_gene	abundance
TGTGCCAGCAGCTTAGAACCAGGGCGGGAGACCCAGTACTTC	CASSLEPGRETQYF	TRBV7-9	TRBJ2-5	.	few
TGTGCCAGCAGCCCAGGACTAGCGGGATTATCCGGGGAGCTGTTTTTT	CASSPGLAGLSGELFF	TRBV3-1	TRBJ2-2	TRBD2	once
TGCGCCAGCACGAGACTAGCGGGAGGCGCGGAGCTGTTTTTT	CASTRLAGGAELFF	TRBV5-1	TRBJ2-2	TRBD2	few
TGCGCCAGCACCCCCCGGACAGGGTTGAGCTATGAGCAGTTCTTC	CASTPRTGLSYEQFF	TRBV5-1	TRBJ2-1	TRBD1	.
TGTGCCAGCAGCATCGGGGACTTCTCCTACGAGCAGTACTTC	CASSIGDFSYEQYF	TRBV7-6	TRBJ2-7	.	.
TGTGCCAGCAGTGAAGAAGTCGGGGAGCTGTTTTTT	CASSEEVGELFF	TRBV2	TRBJ2-2	.	few
TGCGCCAGCAGCTTGGCCTCCGGGACAGGGGGTGGCGAGCAGTACTTC	CASSLASGTGGGEQYF	TRBV5-1	TRBJ2-7	TRBD1	few
TGTGCCAGCAGGGACAGGGGGCAAACAGATACGCAGTATTTT	CASRDRGQTDTQYF	TRBV5-5	TRBJ2-3	TRBD1	few
TGTGCCAGCACCCTAAGAGGGGGTCGCTTTAGCAATCAGCCCCAGCATTTT	CASTLRGGRFSNQPQHF	TRBV27	TRBJ1-5	.	few
TGTGCCAGCACCTCTTGGACAGGGAATAATTCACCCCTCCACTTT	CASTSWTGNNSPLHF	TRBV28	TRBJ1-6	TRBD1	few
TGCAGTGCTAGAGTAACACTAGCGGGCTCCTACAATGAGCAGTTCTTC	CSARVTLAGSYNEQFF	TRBV20-1	TRBJ2-1	TRBD2	.
TGTGCCAGCAGCTCCTGGACTAGCGGGGGCCCGTATACGCAGTATTTT	CASSSWTSGGPYTQYF	TRBV7-6	TRBJ2-3	TRBD2	.
TGTGCCAGCAGCCCACGGGACCCCAGATACGAGCAGTACTTC	CASSPRDPRYEQYF	TRBV7-9	TRBJ2-7	.	.
TGCAGCGTTGTATGGTTTTATGGCTACACCTTC	CSVVWFYGYTF	TRBV29-1	TRBJ1-2	.	.
TGCGCCAGCAGCTTTCCGGGACTAGGTGGGGAGCAGTACTTC	CASSFPGLGGEQYF	TRBV5-1	TRBJ2-7	TRBD2	.
TGTGCCACCAGCCAACCCTTGACTAGCGGGGGCCGCTACGAGCAGTACTTC	CATSQPLTSGGRYEQYF	TRBV15	TRBJ2-7	TRBD2	.
TGTGCCAGCAGCGTAATTCCTAGGGGGCACAATGAGCAGTTCTTC	CASSVIPRGHNEQFF	TRBV12-3/TRBV12-4	TRBJ2-1	TRBD1	few
TGTGCCAGCAGCCCCTATTGGGACTCCTACAATGAGCAGTTCTTC	CASSPYWDSYNEQFF	TRBV14	TRBJ2-1	.	.
TGTGCCATCAGGTCCGTTAGCGCGAGCTCCTACAATGAGCAGTTCTTC	CAIRSVSASSYNEQFF	TRBV10-3	TRBJ2-1	.	few
TGCGCCAGCAGCTTGGGTTCTAGCGGGATTTACGAGCAGTACTTC	CASSLGSSGIYEQYF	TRBV5-1	TRBJ2-7	TRBD2	few
TGCGCCAGCAGCTTTCCAGGATCCGGGGAGCTGTTTTTT	CASSFPGSGELFF	TRBV5-1	TRBJ2-2	.	.
TGTGCCAGCAGGGGACTAGCGGCCCTCCGAGGGGATACGCAGTATTTT	CASRGLAALRGDTQYF	TRBV12-3/TRBV12-4	TRBJ2-3	TRBD2	.
TGTGCCAGCAGTGAAGGGGAGGGGGCGTTTTACGAGCAGTACTTC	CASSEGEGAFYEQYF	TRBV6-1	TRBJ2-7	.	.
TGTGCCAGCAGTCGCGGACACCCGGGGAAGGAGACCCAGTACTTC	CASSRGHPGKETQYF	TRBV12-3/TRBV12-4	TRBJ2-5	.	few
TGTGCCAGCAGCCGACGTAGCAGTGATGAGCAGTTCTTC	CASSRRSSDEQFF	TRBV9	TRBJ2-1	.	.
TGTGCCAGCAGGGCTCGAGGACTAGCGGTGGTTGCTAGCACAGATACGCAGTATTTT	CASRARGLAVVASTDTQYF	TRBV12-3/TRBV12-4	TRBJ2-3	TRBD2	few
TGTGCCAGCAGTGCAGGGATGAAGGCTCCTCGAGAGCAGTACTTC	CASSAGMKAPREQYF	TRBV12-3/TRBV12-4	TRBJ2-7	.	.
TGTGCCAGCAGTGAATACCTTACAGGGGTTCAAGCTTTCTTT	CASSEYLTGVQAFF	TRBV6-1	TRBJ1-1	TRBD1	.